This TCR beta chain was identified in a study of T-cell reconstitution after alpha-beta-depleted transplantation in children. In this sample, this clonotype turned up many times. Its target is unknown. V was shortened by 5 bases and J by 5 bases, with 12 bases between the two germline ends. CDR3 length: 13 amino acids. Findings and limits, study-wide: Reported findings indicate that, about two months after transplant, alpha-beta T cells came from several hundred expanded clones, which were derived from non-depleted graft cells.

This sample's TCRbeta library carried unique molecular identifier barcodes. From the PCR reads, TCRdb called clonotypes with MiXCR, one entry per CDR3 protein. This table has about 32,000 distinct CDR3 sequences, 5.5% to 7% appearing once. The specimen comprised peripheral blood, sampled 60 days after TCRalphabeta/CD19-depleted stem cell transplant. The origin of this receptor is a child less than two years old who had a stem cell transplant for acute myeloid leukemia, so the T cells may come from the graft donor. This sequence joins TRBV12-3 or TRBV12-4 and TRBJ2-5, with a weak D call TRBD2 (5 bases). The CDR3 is CASSPGFWETQYF. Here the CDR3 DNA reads TGTGCCAGCAGTCCGGGGTTTTGGGAGACCCAGTACTTC.